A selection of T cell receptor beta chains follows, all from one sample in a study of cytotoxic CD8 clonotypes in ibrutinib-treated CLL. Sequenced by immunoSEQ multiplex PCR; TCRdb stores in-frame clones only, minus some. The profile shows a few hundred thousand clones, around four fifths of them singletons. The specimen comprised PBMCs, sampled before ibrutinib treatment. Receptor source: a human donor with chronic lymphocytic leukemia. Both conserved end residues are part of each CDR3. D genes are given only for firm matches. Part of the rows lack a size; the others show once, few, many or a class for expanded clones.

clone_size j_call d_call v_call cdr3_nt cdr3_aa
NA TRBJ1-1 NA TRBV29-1 TGCAGCGTTGATATCGGCAGACCTAACACTGAAGCTTTCTTT CSVDIGRPNTEAFF
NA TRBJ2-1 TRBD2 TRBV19 TGTGCCAGTAGTGGGGGGCTAGCGGGATCCCGATCCTACAATGAGCAGTTCTTC CASSGGLAGSRSYNEQFF
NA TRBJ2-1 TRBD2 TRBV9 TGTGCCAGCAGCGTAGGTTTAGCGGGAGTTCATGAGCAGTTCTTC CASSVGLAGVHEQFF
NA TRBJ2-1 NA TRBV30 TGTGCCTGGGGCGAAGCGGGCGGACTCCTTAGCTCCTACAATGAGCAGTTCTTC CAWGEAGGLLSSYNEQFF
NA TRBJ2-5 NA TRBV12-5 TGTGCTAGTGGACAGGGAAGCGAGACCCAGTACTTC CASGQGSETQYF
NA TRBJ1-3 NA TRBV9 TGTGCCAGCAGCGTAGGGGGTCGGTGGGGAAACACCATATATTTT CASSVGGRWGNTIYF
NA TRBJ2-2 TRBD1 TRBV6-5 TGTGCCAGCAGTCCGACAGGGGGCTTATCCGGGGAGCTGTTTTTT CASSPTGGLSGELFF
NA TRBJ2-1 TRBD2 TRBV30 TGTGCCTGGAACGCATTAGCGGGAGCTTTCTACAATGAGCAGTTCTTC CAWNALAGAFYNEQFF
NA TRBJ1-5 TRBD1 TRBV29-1 TGCAGCGTGAGGGGACAGTATAGCAATCAGCCCCAGCATTTT CSVRGQYSNQPQHF
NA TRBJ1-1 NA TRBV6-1 TGTGCCAGCAGGGAACACTCCGGGTCCCCAAGGCGCACTGAAGCTTTCTTT CASREHSGSPRRTEAFF
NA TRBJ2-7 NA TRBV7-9 TGTGCCAGCAGCTTAGCCGTTCGGACGAACTACGAGCAGTACTTC CASSLAVRTNYEQYF
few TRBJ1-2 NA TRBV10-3 TGTGCCATTAGTGAGTCGAAGGTTGGCTACACCTTC CAISESKVGYTF
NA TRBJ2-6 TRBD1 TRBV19 TGTGCCAGTAGTCAAATCGGGACAGGGGCTGGGGCCAACGTCCTGACTTTC CASSQIGTGAGANVLTF
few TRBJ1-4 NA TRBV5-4 TGTGCCAGCAGCTCCACAGGCAGCGCTAATGAAAAACTGTTTTTT CASSSTGSANEKLFF
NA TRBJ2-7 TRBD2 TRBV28 TGTGCCAGCAGTTTAATTACTAGCGTCTACGAGCAGTACTTC CASSLITSVYEQYF
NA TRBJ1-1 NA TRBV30 TGTGCCTGGAGTCTCCCATCCCGGATTATGAACACTGAAGCTTTCTTT CAWSLPSRIMNTEAFF
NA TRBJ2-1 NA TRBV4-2 TGTGCCAGCAGCCAGCTTATGGGTCGGGAGACTGATGAGCAGTTCTTC CASSQLMGRETDEQFF
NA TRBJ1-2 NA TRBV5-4 TGTGCCAGCAGCTTGTCGGCCGTCTGGTGGGATGGCTACACCTTC CASSLSAVWWDGYTF
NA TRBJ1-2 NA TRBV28 TGTGCCAGCAGTCTCTCAGCCGTGAACTATGGCTACACCTTC CASSLSAVNYGYTF
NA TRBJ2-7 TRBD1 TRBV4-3 TGCGCCAGCAGCCAAGATCGGTACGGGACAGCCTACGAGCAGTACTTC CASSQDRYGTAYEQYF
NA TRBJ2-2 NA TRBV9 TGTGCCAGCAGCGTAGGAGGCGGTCAGGCCCTCACCGGGGAGCTGTTTTTT CASSVGGGQALTGELFF
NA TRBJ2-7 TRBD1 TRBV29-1 TGCAGCGTGATAGGGACAGGGGCGCCAGGAATGATCTACGAGCAGTACTTC CSVIGTGAPGMIYEQYF
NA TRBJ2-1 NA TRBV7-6 TGTGCCAGCAGCTTAGAAGACGTCGTCGGCTCCTACAATGAGCAGTTCTTC CASSLEDVVGSYNEQFF
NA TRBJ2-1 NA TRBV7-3 TGTGCCAGCAGCTTATATCGGACGTCCTCCTACAATGAGCAGTTCTTC CASSLYRTSSYNEQFF
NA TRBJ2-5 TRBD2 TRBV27 TGTGCCAGCAGTCTAACCGGGACTAGCGGGATCAGGAGAGAAGAGACCCAGTACTTC CASSLTGTSGIRREETQYF
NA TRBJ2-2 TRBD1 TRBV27 TGTGCCAGCAGTTTTCTCTGGACAGGGGCGCGCACCGGGGAGCTGTTTTTT CASSFLWTGARTGELFF
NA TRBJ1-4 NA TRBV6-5 TGTGCCAGCAGTCTATCGGGACGGCTAAATGAAAAACTGTTTTTT CASSLSGRLNEKLFF
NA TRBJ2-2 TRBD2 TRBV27 TGTGCCAGCAGACCGGGACTAGCGGGAGGATCCACCGGGGAGCTGTTTTTT CASRPGLAGGSTGELFF
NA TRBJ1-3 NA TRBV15 TGTGCCACCAGCAGAGGGACATCCTCTGGAAACACCATATATTTT CATSRGTSSGNTIYF
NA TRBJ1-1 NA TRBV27 TGTGCCAGCAGTTTACTCGAGAACACTGAAGCTTTCTTT CASSLLENTEAFF
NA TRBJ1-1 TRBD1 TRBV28 TGTGCCAGCAGTTTATACAGGGGGCGGAACACTGAAGCTTTCTTT CASSLYRGRNTEAFF
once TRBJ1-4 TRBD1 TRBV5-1 TGCGCCAGCAGCCGCCGGACAGGGTCTTCAGCTCGAGCAACTAATGAAAAACTGTTTTTT CASSRRTGSSARATNEKLFF
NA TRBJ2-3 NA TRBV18 TGTGCCAGCTTCCAAGAAGTCCGGGAGACGGCAGATACGCAGTATTTT CASFQEVRETADTQYF
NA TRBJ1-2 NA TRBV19 TGTGCCAGTAGGCTTGGTCTAGGGGGACATGGCTACACCTTC CASRLGLGGHGYTF
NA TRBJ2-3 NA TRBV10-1 TGCGACAAACAGAGGGGCAGGGGCAGCACAGATACGCAGTATTTT CDKQRGRGSTDTQYF
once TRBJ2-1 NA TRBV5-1 TGCGCCAGCAGCTTAATAATTTCCTACAATGAGCAGTTCTTC CASSLIISYNEQFF
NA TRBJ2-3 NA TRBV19 TGTGCCAGTAGTAAATTCGGGTCGACTAGCACAGATACGCAGTATTTT CASSKFGSTSTDTQYF
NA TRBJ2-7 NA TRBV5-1 TGCGCCAGCAGCTTGGGGGCTCTGGGGTTAACGGAAGAGCAGTACTTC CASSLGALGLTEEQYF
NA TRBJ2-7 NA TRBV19 TGTGCCAGTAGCGCCCACAACTACGAGCAGTACTTC CASSAHNYEQYF
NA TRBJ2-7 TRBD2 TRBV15 TGTGCCACCAAACTAGCGGGCGACCCTTACGAGCAGTACTTC CATKLAGDPYEQYF
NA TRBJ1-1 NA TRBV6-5 TGTGCCAGCAGGGACGGGGGGCGTGCTACTGAAGCTTTCTTT CASRDGGRATEAFF
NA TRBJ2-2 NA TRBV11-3 TGTGCCAGCAGCTTAACCCGTTGGACCGGGGAGCTGTTTTTT CASSLTRWTGELFF
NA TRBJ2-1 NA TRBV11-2 TGTGCCAGCAGCTTATTAGCTTACTACAATGAGCAGTTCTTC CASSLLAYYNEQFF
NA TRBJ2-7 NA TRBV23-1 TGCGCCAGCAGTCGGACCATTGGGGGACTGTTGGACGAGCAGTACTTC CASSRTIGGLLDEQYF
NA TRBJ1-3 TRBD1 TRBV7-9 TGTGCCAGCAGCCAAAGACAGGGTACCATATATTTT CASSQRQGTIYF
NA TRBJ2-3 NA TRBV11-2 TGTGCCAGCAGCCACCCACGTAGCCCTAGCACAGATACGCAGTATTTT CASSHPRSPSTDTQYF
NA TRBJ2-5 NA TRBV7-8 TGTGCCAGCAGCTTAGTGGGGAGATTGCAAGAGACCCAGTACTTC CASSLVGRLQETQYF
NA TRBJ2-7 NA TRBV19 TGTGCCAGTAGTATTCGGCATTTACCCTACGAGCAGTACTTC CASSIRHLPYEQYF
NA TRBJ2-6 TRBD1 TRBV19 TGTGCCAGTAGTAGAGGACAGGGAAACTCTGGGGCCAACGTCCTGACTTTC CASSRGQGNSGANVLTF
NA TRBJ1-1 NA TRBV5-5 TGTGCCAGCAGCCCCTTTCTCCGACAGGAAGGTTTATCTTTCTTT CASSPFLRQEGLSFF
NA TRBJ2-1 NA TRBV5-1 TGCGCCAGCAGCTTACAGGGAAATAGTGGGGCCAATGAGCAGTTCTTC CASSLQGNSGANEQFF
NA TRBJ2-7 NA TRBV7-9 TGTGCCAGCAGCTTGAGGGTGAACTCCTACGAGCAGTACTTC CASSLRVNSYEQYF
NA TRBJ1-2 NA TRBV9 TGTGCCAGCAGCGTAGCTATCGGGGGGCCCTATGGCTACACCTTC CASSVAIGGPYGYTF